This section outlines one T cell receptor beta chain sequence together with its context. This record comes from a study of blood T cell repertoires in COVID-19. Across the study: From the United States, Italy and Spain came samples of acute and convalescent COVID-19.

Clones were read by immunoSEQ multiplex PCR, and TCRdb kept only the in-frame ones, dropping some. The data contain 200,000 to 300,000 clones, 80% to 85% of them singletons. Germline V gives CDR1 LGHNA, CDR2 YSLEER. The CDR3 covers 17 residues. After removal of 1 base from V and 6 bases from J, the junction contained 11 bases not matched to a gene. Sample: peripheral blood. This receptor was identified in a woman aged 55-70 years with active or convalescent COVID-19. The chain joins TRBV4-3 to TRBJ2-3; TRBD2 matches at 9 bases. The CDR3 loop reads CASSQVLRGGADDTQYF. The CDR3 region has the DNA TGCGCCAGCAGCCAAGTTCTCCGCGGGGGGGCCGATGATACGCAGTATTTT.